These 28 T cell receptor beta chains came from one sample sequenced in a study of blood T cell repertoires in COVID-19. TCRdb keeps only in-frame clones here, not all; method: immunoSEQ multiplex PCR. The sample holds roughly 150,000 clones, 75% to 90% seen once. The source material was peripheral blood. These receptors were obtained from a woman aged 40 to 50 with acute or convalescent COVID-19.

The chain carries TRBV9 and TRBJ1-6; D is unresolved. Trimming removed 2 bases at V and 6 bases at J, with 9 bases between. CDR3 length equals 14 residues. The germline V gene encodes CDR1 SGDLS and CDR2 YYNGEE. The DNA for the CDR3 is TGTGCCAGCAGCGTCCAGGCCGTTAATTCACCCCTCCACTTT. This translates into CASSVQAVNSPLHF.

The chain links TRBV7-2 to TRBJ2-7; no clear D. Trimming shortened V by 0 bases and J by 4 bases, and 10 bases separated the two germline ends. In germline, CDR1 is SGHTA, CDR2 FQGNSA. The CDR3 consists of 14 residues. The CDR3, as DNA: TGTGCCAGCAGCTTAGCGGCCAGGTTGTACGAGCAGTACTTC. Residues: CASSLAARLYEQYF.

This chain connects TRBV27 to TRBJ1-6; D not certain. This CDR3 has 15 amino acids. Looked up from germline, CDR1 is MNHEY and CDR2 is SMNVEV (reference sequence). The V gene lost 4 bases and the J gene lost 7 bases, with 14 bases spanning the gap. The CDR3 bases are TGTGCCAGCAGTTCTTGGGGAGTTTTGAATTCACCCCTCCACTTT. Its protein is CASSSWGVLNSPLHF.

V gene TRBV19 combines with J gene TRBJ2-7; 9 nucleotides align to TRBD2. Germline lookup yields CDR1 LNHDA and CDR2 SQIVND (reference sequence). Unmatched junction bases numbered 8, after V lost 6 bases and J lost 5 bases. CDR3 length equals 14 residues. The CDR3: CASSLSGSIDEQYF. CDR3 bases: TGTGCCAGTAGCCTTAGCGGGAGTATCGACGAGCAGTACTTC.

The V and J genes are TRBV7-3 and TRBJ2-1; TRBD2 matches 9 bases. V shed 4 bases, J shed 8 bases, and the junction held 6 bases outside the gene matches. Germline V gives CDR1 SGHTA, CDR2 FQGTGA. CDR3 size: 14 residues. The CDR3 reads CASSWASGTHEQFF. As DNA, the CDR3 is TGTGCCAGCAGCTGGGCTAGCGGGACCCATGAGCAGTTCTTC.

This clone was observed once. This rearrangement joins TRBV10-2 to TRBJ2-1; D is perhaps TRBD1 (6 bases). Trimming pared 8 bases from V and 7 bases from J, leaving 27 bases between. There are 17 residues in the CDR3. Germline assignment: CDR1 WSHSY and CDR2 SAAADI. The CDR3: CASSRASDSRGRNEQFF. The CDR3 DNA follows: TGCGCCAGCTCCAGAGCGTCGGACAGTCGGGGACGGAATGAGCAGTTCTTC.

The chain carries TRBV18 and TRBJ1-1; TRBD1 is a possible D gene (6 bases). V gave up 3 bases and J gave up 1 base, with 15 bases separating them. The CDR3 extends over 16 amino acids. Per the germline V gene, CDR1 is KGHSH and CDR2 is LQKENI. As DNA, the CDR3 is TGTGCCAGCTCACCCGGTACAGGGATTCGGAACACTGAAGCTTTCTTT. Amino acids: CASSPGTGIRNTEAFF.

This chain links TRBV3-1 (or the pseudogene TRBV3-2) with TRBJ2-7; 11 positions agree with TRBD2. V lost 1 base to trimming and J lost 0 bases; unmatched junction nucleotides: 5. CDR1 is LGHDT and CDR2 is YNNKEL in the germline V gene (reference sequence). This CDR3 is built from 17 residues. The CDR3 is CASSQARLAGGSYEQYF. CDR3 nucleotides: TGTGCCAGCAGCCAAGCGAGGCTAGCGGGGGGCTCCTACGAGCAGTACTTC.

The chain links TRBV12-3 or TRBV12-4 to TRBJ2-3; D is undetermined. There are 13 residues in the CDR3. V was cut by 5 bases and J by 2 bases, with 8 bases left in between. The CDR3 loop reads CASSPGHTDTQYF. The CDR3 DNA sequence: TGTGCCAGCAGTCCCGGTCACACAGATACGCAGTATTTT.

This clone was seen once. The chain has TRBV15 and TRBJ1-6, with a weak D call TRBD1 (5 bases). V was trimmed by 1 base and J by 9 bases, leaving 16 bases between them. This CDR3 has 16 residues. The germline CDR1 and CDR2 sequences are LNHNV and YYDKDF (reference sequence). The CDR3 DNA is TGTGCCACCAGCAGAGGAGGAGCAGGGAGGGTTTCACCCCTCCACTTT. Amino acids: CATSRGGAGRVSPLHF.

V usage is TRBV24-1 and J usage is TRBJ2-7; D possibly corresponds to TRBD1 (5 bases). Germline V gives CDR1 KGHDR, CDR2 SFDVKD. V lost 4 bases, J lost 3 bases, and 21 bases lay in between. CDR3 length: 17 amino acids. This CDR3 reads CATSDHPSTVGVYEQYF. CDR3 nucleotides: TGTGCCACCAGTGACCACCCCTCGACAGTTGGGGTCTACGAGCAGTACTTC.

The chain's CDR3 is CASSLVPSGQKNIQYF. CDR3 nucleotide sequence: TGTGCCAGCAGCTTGGTGCCGAGTGGGCAGAAAAACATTCAGTACTTC. The chain joins TRBV5-6 to TRBJ2-4; D gene unclear. Germline V gene sequence: CDR1 SGHDT, CDR2 YYEEEE. Trimming took 0 bases from V and 4 from J, leaving 14 bases between them. This CDR3 is 16 amino acids long.

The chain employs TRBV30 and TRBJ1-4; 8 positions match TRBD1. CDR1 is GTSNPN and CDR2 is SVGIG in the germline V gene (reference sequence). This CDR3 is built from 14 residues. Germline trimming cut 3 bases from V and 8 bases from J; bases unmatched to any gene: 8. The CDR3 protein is CAWSGTGGGEKLFF. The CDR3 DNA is TGTGCCTGGAGCGGGACAGGAGGCGGGGAAAAACTGTTTTTT.

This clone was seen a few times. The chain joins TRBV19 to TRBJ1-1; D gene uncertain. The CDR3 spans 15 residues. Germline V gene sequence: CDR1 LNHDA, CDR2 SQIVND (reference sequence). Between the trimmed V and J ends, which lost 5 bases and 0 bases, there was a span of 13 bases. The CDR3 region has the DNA TGTGCCAGTAGTTCGCAGGATCGTATGAACACTGAAGCTTTCTTT. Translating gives CASSSQDRMNTEAFF. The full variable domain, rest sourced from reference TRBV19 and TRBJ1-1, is DGGITQSPKYLFRKEGQNVTLSCEQNLNHDAMYWYRQDPGQGLRLIYYSQIVNDFQKGDIAEGYSVSREKKESFPLTVTSAQKNPTAFYLCASSSQDRMNTEAFFGQGTRLTVV.

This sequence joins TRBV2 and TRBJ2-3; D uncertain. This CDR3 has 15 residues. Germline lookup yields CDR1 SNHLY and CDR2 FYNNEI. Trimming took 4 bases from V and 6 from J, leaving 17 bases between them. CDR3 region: CASSGSQVGQDTQYF. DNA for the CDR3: TGTGCCAGCAGTGGTAGTCAGGTCGGTCAGGATACGCAGTATTTT.

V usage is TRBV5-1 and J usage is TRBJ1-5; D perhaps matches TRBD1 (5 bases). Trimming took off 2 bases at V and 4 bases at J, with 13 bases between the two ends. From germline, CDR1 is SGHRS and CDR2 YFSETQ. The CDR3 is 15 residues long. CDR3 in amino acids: CASSFGEGSNQPQHF. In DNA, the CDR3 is TGCGCCAGCAGCTTCGGGGAGGGGTCGAATCAGCCCCAGCATTTT.

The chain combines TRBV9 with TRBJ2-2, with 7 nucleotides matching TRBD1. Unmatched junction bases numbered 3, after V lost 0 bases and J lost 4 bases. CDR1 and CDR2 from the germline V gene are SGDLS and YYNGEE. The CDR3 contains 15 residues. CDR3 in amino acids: CASSVGQGSTGELFF. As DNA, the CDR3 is TGTGCCAGCAGCGTAGGACAGGGAAGCACCGGGGAGCTGTTTTTT. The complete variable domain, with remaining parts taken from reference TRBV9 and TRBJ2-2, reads DSGVTQTPKHLITATGQRVTLRCSPRSGDLSVYWYQQSLDQGLQFLIQYYNGEERAKGNILERFSAQQFPDLHSELNLSSLELGDSALYFCASSVGQGSTGELFFGEGSRLTVL.

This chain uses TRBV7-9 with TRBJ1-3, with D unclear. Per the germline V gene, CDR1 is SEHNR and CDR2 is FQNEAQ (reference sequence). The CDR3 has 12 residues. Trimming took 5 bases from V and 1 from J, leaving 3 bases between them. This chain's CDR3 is CASSPSGNTIYF. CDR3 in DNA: TGTGCCAGCAGCCCTTCTGGAAACACCATATATTTT.

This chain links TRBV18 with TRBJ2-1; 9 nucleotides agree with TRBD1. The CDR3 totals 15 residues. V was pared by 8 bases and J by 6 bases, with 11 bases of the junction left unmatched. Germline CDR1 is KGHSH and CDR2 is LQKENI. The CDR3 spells CASTAGTGTSNEQFF. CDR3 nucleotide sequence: TGTGCCAGCACCGCGGGGACAGGGACCTCCAATGAGCAGTTCTTC.

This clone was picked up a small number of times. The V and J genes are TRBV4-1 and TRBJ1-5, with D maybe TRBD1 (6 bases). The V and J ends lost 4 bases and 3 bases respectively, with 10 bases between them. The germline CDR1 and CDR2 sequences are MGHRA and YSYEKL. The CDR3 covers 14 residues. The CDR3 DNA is TGCGCCAGCAGCCTGACAGGCTTCAATCAGCCCCAGCATTTT. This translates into CASSLTGFNQPQHF.

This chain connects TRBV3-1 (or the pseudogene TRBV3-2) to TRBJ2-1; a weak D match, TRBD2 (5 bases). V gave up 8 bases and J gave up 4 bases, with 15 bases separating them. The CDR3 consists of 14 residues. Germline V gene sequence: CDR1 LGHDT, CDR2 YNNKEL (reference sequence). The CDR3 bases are TGTGCCAGCGGGAAATTGCGGGCTTACAATGAGCAGTTCTTC. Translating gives CASGKLRAYNEQFF.

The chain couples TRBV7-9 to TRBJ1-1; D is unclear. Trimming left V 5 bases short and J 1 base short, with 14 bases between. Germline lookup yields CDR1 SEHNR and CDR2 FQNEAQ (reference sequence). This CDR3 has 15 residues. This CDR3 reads CASSTEGYGNTEAFF. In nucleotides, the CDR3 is TGTGCCAGCAGCACGGAGGGCTACGGGAACACTGAAGCTTTCTTT.

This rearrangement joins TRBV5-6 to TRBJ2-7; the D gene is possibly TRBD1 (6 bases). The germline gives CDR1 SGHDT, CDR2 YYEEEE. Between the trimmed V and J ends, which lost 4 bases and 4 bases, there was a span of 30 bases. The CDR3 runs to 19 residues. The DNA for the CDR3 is TGTGCCAGCAGCCCGGAACTACAATCACAGGGAAGAGGAACTTACGAGCAGTACTTC. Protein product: CASSPELQSQGRGTYEQYF.

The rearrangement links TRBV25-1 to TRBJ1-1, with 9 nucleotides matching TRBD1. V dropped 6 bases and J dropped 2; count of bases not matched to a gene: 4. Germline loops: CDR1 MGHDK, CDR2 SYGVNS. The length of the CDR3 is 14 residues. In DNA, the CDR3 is TGTGCCAGCAGAGAACAGGGGGCTAACACTGAAGCTTTCTTT. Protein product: CASREQGANTEAFF.

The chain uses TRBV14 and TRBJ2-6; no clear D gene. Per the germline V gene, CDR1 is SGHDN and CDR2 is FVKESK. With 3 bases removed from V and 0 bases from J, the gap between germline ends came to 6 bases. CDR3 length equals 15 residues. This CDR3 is CASSQFRSGANVLTF. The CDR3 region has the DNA TGTGCCAGCAGCCAGTTCCGCTCTGGGGCCAACGTCCTGACTTTC.

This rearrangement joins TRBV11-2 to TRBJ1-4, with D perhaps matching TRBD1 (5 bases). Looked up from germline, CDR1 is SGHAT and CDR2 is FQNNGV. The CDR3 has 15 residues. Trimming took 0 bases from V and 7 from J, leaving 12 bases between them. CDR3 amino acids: CASSLESGIFEKLFF. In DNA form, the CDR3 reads TGTGCCAGCAGCTTAGAGTCAGGGATCTTTGAAAAACTGTTTTTT.

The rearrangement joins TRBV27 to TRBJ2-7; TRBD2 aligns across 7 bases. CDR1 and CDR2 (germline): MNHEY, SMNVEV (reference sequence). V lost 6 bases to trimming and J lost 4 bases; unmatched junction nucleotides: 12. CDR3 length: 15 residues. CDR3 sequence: CASSTWDYGSYEQYF. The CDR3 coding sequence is TGTGCCAGCAGCACGTGGGACTATGGGTCGTACGAGCAGTACTTC.

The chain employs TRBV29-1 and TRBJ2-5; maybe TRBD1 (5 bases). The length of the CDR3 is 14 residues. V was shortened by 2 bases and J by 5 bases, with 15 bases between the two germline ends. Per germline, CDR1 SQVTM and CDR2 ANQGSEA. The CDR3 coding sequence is TGCAGCGTTGAAAGTTCCCAGGGCTTCGAGACCCAGTACTTC. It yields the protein CSVESSQGFETQYF.